One and the same sample provided the 32 T cell receptor beta chains below, sequenced in a study of blood T cell repertoires in COVID-19. The data were produced by immunoSEQ multiplex PCR, yet TCRdb's version contains in-frame clones alone and is incomplete. The sample includes 45,000 to 55,000 clones, roughly 84% seen only once; the top ten take over 7.5%. Sequencing was carried out using peripheral blood. The receptors here all came from a man aged 50 to 59 with active COVID-19.

This clone has just a few counts. This chain connects TRBV5-4 to TRBJ1-1; D perhaps matches TRBD1 (5 bases). Germline V CDR1 and CDR2: SGHNT, YYREEE (reference sequence). The CDR3 covers 14 residues. Trimming took off 0 bases at V and 11 bases at J, with 17 bases between the two ends. CDR3 sequence reads: CASSLAGFTAGAFF. CDR3 nucleotides: TGTGCCAGCAGCTTGGCCGGGTTCACGGCAGGGGCTTTCTTT.

The chain has TRBV4-1 and TRBJ2-6, with 9 bases fitting TRBD1. The CDR3 runs to 18 residues. Germline V gives CDR1 MGHRA, CDR2 YSYEKL. With V trimmed by 3 bases and J by 1 base, 7 bases remained unmatched. CDR3 in DNA: TGCGCCAGCAGCCAGGGGACAGGGAGTCTTTCTGGGGCCAACGTCCTGACTTTC. It yields the protein CASSQGTGSLSGANVLTF.

V gene TRBV6-5 combines with J gene TRBJ2-4, with D tentatively TRBD2 (5 bases). This CDR3 has 14 residues. Germline assignment: CDR1 MNHEY and CDR2 SVGAGI. V shed 5 bases and J shed 9 bases, with 17 bases lying between them. The CDR3 sequence is CASSPTGFAGIQYF. Written as DNA, the CDR3 is TGTGCCAGCAGTCCCACGGGTTTCGCGGGCATTCAGTACTTC.

In its sample, this clone was seen once. The genes are TRBV7-9 and TRBJ2-1, with D perhaps TRBD1 (5 bases). Germline loops: CDR1 SEHNR, CDR2 FQNEAQ (reference sequence). With 2 bases removed from V and 13 bases from J, the gap between germline ends came to 21 bases. The CDR3 sequence is 15 residues long. The CDR3 region is CASSLTQALPTGQFF. The CDR3 DNA sequence: TGTGCCAGCAGCTTAACACAGGCCCTTCCAACGGGTCAGTTCTTC.

The table lists this clone with a count of one. The V and J genes are TRBV5-1 and TRBJ1-1; a weak D match, TRBD1 (5 bases). The length of the CDR3 is 15 residues. Germline V CDR1 and CDR2: SGHRS, YFSETQ. Deletions cut 6 bases from V and 6 bases from J, with 21 bases between. The chain's CDR3 is CASTIGAGGNPEAFF. The CDR3 DNA is TGCGCCAGCACCATAGGGGCGGGGGGAAATCCTGAAGCTTTCTTT. The entire variable domain, with the rest obtained from reference TRBV5-1 and TRBJ1-1, is as follows: KAGVTQTPRYLIKTRGQQVTLSCSPISGHRSVSWYQQTPGQGLQFLFEYFSETQRNKGNFPGRFSGRQFSNSRSEMNVSTLELGDSALYLCASTIGAGGNPEAFFGQGTRLTVV.

This clone was seen once. The V and J genes are TRBV5-6 and TRBJ2-5; 8 nucleotides agree with TRBD2. V lost 2 bases to trimming and J lost 1 base; unmatched junction nucleotides: 7. The CDR3 is 16 amino acids. Germline CDR1 is SGHDT and CDR2 is YYEEEE. The CDR3 bases are TGTGCCAGCAGCTTTGGAGCGGGAGTCTCCCAAGAGACCCAGTACTTC. Encoded protein: CASSFGAGVSQETQYF.

The rearrangement uses TRBV19 and TRBJ2-1; 9 positions agree with TRBD2. Germline trimming cut 1 base from V and 4 bases from J; bases unmatched to any gene: 8. The germline V gene encodes CDR1 LNHDA and CDR2 SQIVND (reference sequence). The CDR3 has 17 residues. The CDR3 is CASSIGPRAGGYNEQFF. The CDR3 nucleotides are TGTGCCAGTAGTATAGGACCGAGAGCGGGGGGTTACAATGAGCAGTTCTTC.

This clone was observed a single time. V gene TRBV5-6 combines with J gene TRBJ2-1; D remains unclear. V lost 0 bases and J lost 7, with 11 bases in between. There are 14 residues in the CDR3. Per germline, CDR1 SGHDT and CDR2 YYEEEE. The chain's CDR3 is CASSLVRGTNEQFF. In DNA, the CDR3 is TGTGCCAGCAGCTTGGTTCGAGGAACGAATGAGCAGTTCTTC.

This chain uses TRBV6-2 or TRBV6-3 with TRBJ1-5; possibly TRBD1 for D (5 bases). The CDR3 is 16 residues long. Trimming took 2 bases from V and 0 from J, leaving 11 bases between them. Germline CDR1 reads MNHEY; CDR2 reads SVGEGT. The CDR3 sequence: CASSYAGFYSNQPQHF. The CDR3 DNA reads as TGTGCCAGCAGTTACGCAGGGTTCTATAGCAATCAGCCCCAGCATTTT.

The rearrangement uses TRBV7-3 and TRBJ2-3; 7 bases align to TRBD1. Germline lookup yields CDR1 SGHTA and CDR2 FQGTGA. V trimming: 3 bases; J trimming: 6 bases; junction bases outside the gene matches: 12. CDR3 length equals 16 residues. CDR3 sequence (DNA): TGTGCCAGCAGCTTGACCTCAGGGGGTGGAGAGGATACGCAGTATTTT. Encoded protein: CASSLTSGGGEDTQYF. The full variable domain, its missing parts supplied by reference TRBV7-3 and TRBJ2-3, is GAGVSQTPSNKVTEKGKYVELRCDPISGHTALYWYRQSLGQGPEFLIYFQGTGAADDSGLPNDRFFAVRPEGSVSTLKIQRTERGDSAVYLCASSLTSGGGEDTQYFGPGTRLTVL.

The chain links TRBV29-1 to TRBJ1-1; a weak D match, TRBD1 (6 bases). The CDR3 runs to 15 residues. Germline CDR1 is SQVTM and CDR2 is ANQGSEA. Trimming stripped 4 bases from V and 0 bases from J, with 15 bases between. DNA for the CDR3: TGCAGCGTTGGAGGACAGTGGTGGGTGAACACTGAAGCTTTCTTT. It translates to CSVGGQWWVNTEAFF.

The rearrangement uses TRBV2 and TRBJ2-5; no clear D gene. The CDR3 is made up of 14 amino acids. Germline V gene lookup returns CDR1 SNHLY and CDR2 FYNNEI. The germline V and J ends were trimmed by 5 bases and 0 bases, with 10 bases remaining between them. The CDR3 is CASSPHPYQETQYF. The CDR3 DNA is TGTGCCAGCAGTCCACACCCGTACCAAGAGACCCAGTACTTC.

The rearrangement uses TRBV24-1 and TRBJ1-2; TRBD1 matches at 9 bases. The CDR3 length is 15 residues. Germline CDR1 reads KGHDR; CDR2 reads SFDVKD. The ends lost 7 bases at V and 0 bases at J; junction bases unmatched: 5. CDR3 nucleotide sequence: TGTGCCACCAGGCCACGGACAGGGGCTAACTATGGCTACACCTTC. It encodes CATRPRTGANYGYTF.

The chain carries TRBV5-1 and TRBJ2-7; 10 bases map to TRBD2. V lost 0 bases to trimming and J lost 6 bases; unmatched junction nucleotides: 9. CDR1 and CDR2 from the germline V gene are SGHRS and YFSETQ. The length of the CDR3 is 16 residues. This chain's CDR3 is CASSLGVGAGGPEQYF. CDR3 coding DNA: TGCGCCAGCAGCTTGGGGGTAGGAGCGGGAGGGCCCGAGCAGTACTTC.

V usage is TRBV4-2 and J usage is TRBJ2-7; 9 bases match TRBD1. With 4 bases clipped from V and 1 base from J, the junction kept 5 bases outside the gene matches. This CDR3 comprises 15 residues. CDR1 and CDR2 from the germline V gene are LGHNA and YNFKEQ. CDR3 residues: CASSRPGQGSYEQYF. CDR3 in DNA: TGTGCCAGCAGCCGACCGGGACAGGGTTCCTACGAGCAGTACTTC.

V gene TRBV18 combines with J gene TRBJ1-1; D is perhaps TRBD1 (5 bases). The CDR3 totals 13 residues. Trimming pared 2 bases from V and 7 bases from J, leaving 11 bases between. Looked up from germline, CDR1 is KGHSH and CDR2 is LQKENI. CDR3 in DNA: TGTGCCAGCTCACCAGGGACTTTTGATGAAGCTTTCTTT. Translating gives CASSPGTFDEAFF.

This clone was counted once. This sequence joins TRBV19 and TRBJ1-5; D remains ambiguous. The germline gives CDR1 LNHDA, CDR2 SQIVND (reference sequence). The CDR3 totals 15 residues. Trimming pared 6 bases from V and 5 bases from J, leaving 17 bases between. The DNA for the CDR3 is TGTGCCAGTAGCGAGATGACTAACAAGTATCAGCCCCAGCATTTT. Translating it yields CASSEMTNKYQPQHF.

The rearrangement links TRBV27 to TRBJ1-1, with TRBD1 identical over 8 bases. This CDR3 has 14 amino acids. After removal of 5 bases from V and 4 bases from J, the junction contained 6 bases not matched to a gene. Germline V gene data show CDR1 as MNHEY and CDR2 as SMNVEV (reference sequence). The CDR3 DNA sequence: TGTGCCAGCAGTGCCAGGGGGCGAGGCACTGAAGCTTTCTTT. Translation gives CASSARGRGTEAFF.

The chain uses TRBV2 and TRBJ2-7, with D perhaps TRBD1 (6 bases). Germline loops: CDR1 SNHLY, CDR2 FYNNEI. Trimming removed 2 bases from V and 7 bases from J, with 15 bases in between. The length of the CDR3 is 14 residues. CDR3 nucleotide sequence: TGTGCCAGCAGTGAACGGCAGGGGAAGGTGGAGCAGTACTTC. Residues: CASSERQGKVEQYF.

On this clone itself: The sample contains more than one DNA sequence encoding this CDR3. The rearrangement links TRBV4-2 to TRBJ2-3; D is uncertain. The CDR3 consists of 12 residues. The germline V and J ends were trimmed by 4 bases and 3 bases, with 5 bases remaining between them. Germline lookup yields CDR1 LGHNA and CDR2 YNFKEQ. The CDR3 reads CASSLGTDTQYF. For the CDR3, the DNA is TGTGCCAGCAGCCTCGGGACAGATACGCAGTATTTT.

V and J are TRBV28 and TRBJ1-2; 11 bases are a match to TRBD1. The CDR3 is 17 amino acids. The trim removed 6 bases at V and 7 bases at J, leaving 16 bases unmatched. Germline loops: CDR1 MDHEN, CDR2 SYDVKM. The CDR3 here is CASRPPGQGARIGGYTF. CDR3 bases: TGTGCCAGCAGACCACCAGGACAGGGGGCCCGTATCGGTGGCTACACCTTC.

V gene TRBV28 combines with J gene TRBJ2-5, with 10 bases matching TRBD2. With 4 bases clipped from V and 3 bases from J, the junction kept 2 bases outside the gene matches. This CDR3 is built from 14 residues. Germline assignment: CDR1 MDHEN and CDR2 SYDVKM. CDR3 sequence: CASSWSGREETQYF. In nucleotides, the CDR3 is TGTGCCAGCAGTTGGAGCGGGAGGGAAGAGACCCAGTACTTC.

The rearrangement links TRBV7-2 to TRBJ2-1; 14 bases are a match to TRBD2. The CDR3 loop spans 18 amino acids. V shed 3 bases and J 0 bases; nucleotides not matched to a gene: 4. CDR1 is SGHTA and CDR2 is FQGNSA in the germline V gene. The CDR3 loop is CASSFLGLAGASYNEQFF. CDR3 coding DNA: TGTGCCAGCAGCTTTTTGGGACTAGCGGGGGCCTCCTACAATGAGCAGTTCTTC. Complete variable domain (other parts from reference TRBV7-2 and TRBJ2-1): GAGVSQSPSNKVTEKGKDVELRCDPISGHTALYWYRQSLGQGLEFLIYFQGNSAPDKSGLPSDRFSAERTGGSVSTLTIQRTQQEDSAVYLCASSFLGLAGASYNEQFFGPGTRLTVL.

This rearrangement joins TRBV7-9 to TRBJ2-3; D not resolved. The CDR3 loop spans 11 amino acids. The V end was cut by 3 bases, the J end by 5 bases, with 3 bases between. The germline V gene encodes CDR1 SEHNR and CDR2 FQNEAQ (reference sequence). CDR3 in amino acids: CASSFGDTQYF. As DNA, the CDR3 is TGTGCCAGCAGCTTCGGAGATACGCAGTATTTT.

The sample holds one count of this clone. The CDR3 DNA follows: TGTGCCAGCAGCCCTTTAGGAGGCACCGGGGAGCTGTTTTTT. Protein: CASSPLGGTGELFF. The V and J genes are TRBV3-1 (or the pseudogene TRBV3-2) and TRBJ2-2; D is perhaps TRBD2 (5 bases). This CDR3 is built from 14 residues. In germline, CDR1 is LGHDT, CDR2 YNNKEL (reference sequence). The V end was cut by 4 bases, the J end by 4 bases, with 10 bases between.

The CDR3 here is CATSASDPGVYNEQFF. CDR3 nucleotide sequence: TGTGCCACCAGTGCAAGCGACCCAGGGGTCTACAATGAGCAGTTCTTC. J is TRBJ2-1 and V is TRBV24-1, with D possibly TRBD1 on 6 matching bases. V lost 5 bases and J lost 3, with 16 bases in between. The germline gives CDR1 KGHDR, CDR2 SFDVKD. The CDR3 runs to 16 residues.

J is TRBJ2-2 and V is TRBV28, with TRBD2 matching 8 bases. Losses at the gene ends were 6 bases for V and 7 bases for J; bases not matched to a gene: 7. This CDR3 is built from 14 residues. Germline loops: CDR1 MDHEN, CDR2 SYDVKM. This CDR3 reads CASSSGGPDGELFF. CDR3 in DNA: TGTGCCAGCAGCTCGGGAGGGCCGGACGGGGAGCTGTTTTTT.

In DNA, the CDR3 is TGTGCCAGCAGCATAACCGGGACAGTTCAAGAGACCCAGTACTTC. It translates to CASSITGTVQETQYF. V gene TRBV18 combines with J gene TRBJ2-5; 7 nucleotides match TRBD1. Looked up from germline, CDR1 is KGHSH and CDR2 is LQKENI. V shed 8 bases and J 2 bases; nucleotides not matched to a gene: 11. This CDR3 region has 15 residues.

The rearrangement uses TRBV27 and TRBJ2-1; 9 positions match TRBD2. Germline-derived CDR1 and CDR2 are MNHEY and SMNVEV (reference sequence). J lost 3 bases, V lost 10 bases, and 13 bases had no gene match. The CDR3 extends over 16 amino acids. CDR3 DNA sequence: TGTGCCACCCGGTCCCTTGCTAGCGGGAACTACAATGAGCAGTTCTTC. Translating gives CATRSLASGNYNEQFF.

Here the CDR3 reads CASRTGQTYEQYF. CDR3 sequence (DNA): TGTGCCAGCAGGACGGGACAGACCTACGAGCAGTACTTC. The chain recombines TRBV6-5 with TRBJ2-7; 7 bases are a match to TRBD1. CDR1 and CDR2 from the germline V gene are MNHEY and SVGAGI. V gave up 6 bases and J gave up 2 bases; unmatched junction bases: 4. The CDR3 loop spans 13 amino acids.

The V call is TRBV6-5, the J call TRBJ1-1; perhaps TRBD1 as D (5 bases). The CDR3 consists of 15 residues. With 7 bases removed from V and 1 base from J, the gap between germline ends came to 16 bases. CDR1 MNHEY and CDR2 SVGAGI come from the germline V gene. In DNA form, the CDR3 reads TGTGCCAGCAAGCGGGACCCCGGGGCGAACACTGAAGCTTTCTTT. Its protein is CASKRDPGANTEAFF.

CDR3 nucleotide sequence: TGTGCCAGCGGCCGAGCGAGCGGGGGGTACGGGGAGCTGTTTTTT. Translation gives CASGRASGGYGELFF. V is TRBV6-2 or TRBV6-3 and J is TRBJ2-2; 9 bases align to TRBD2. The V and J ends lost 8 bases and 7 bases, in that order; junction bases with no gene match: 11. This CDR3 has 15 residues. Per the germline V gene, CDR1 is MNHEY and CDR2 is SVGEGT.